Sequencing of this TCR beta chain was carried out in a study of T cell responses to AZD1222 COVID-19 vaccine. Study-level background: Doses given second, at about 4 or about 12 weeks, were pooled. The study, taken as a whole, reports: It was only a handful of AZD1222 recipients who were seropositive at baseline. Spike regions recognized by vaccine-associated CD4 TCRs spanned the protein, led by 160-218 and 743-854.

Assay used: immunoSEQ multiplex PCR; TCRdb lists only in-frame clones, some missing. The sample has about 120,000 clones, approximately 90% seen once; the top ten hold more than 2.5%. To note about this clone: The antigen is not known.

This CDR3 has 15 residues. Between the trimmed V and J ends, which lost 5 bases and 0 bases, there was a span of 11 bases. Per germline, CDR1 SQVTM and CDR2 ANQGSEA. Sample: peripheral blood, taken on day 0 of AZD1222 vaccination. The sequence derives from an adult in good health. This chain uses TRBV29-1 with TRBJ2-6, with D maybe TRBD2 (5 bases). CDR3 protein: CSVIRGGSGANVLTF. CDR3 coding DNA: TGCAGCGTTATCCGCGGAGGCTCTGGGGCCAACGTCCTGACTTTC.